This TCR beta chain is from a study of cytomegalovirus exposure and HLA in healthy donors. About the study: Caucasian-associated ancestry cluster membership applied to just over 80% of 398 genotyped donors.

The PCR was carried out with 60 Vbeta primers and 13 Jbeta primers. Only in-frame clones appear in the TCRdb table, and some are missing; sequencing was by immunoSEQ multiplex PCR. The sample includes 100,000 to 150,000 clones, 78% of them seen just once. The CDR3 spans 14 residues. The V gene lost 8 bases and the J gene lost 8 bases, with 21 bases spanning the gap. Germline V CDR1 and CDR2: WSHSY, SAAADI. Study outcomes and limitations: Later work showed greater clonal expansion in HLA-associated TCR beta chains than in equally common others. As a later analysis showed, a missense DCLRE1C variant was linked to trimming of TCR beta V- and J-genes. The study recorded 164 TCR beta chains that were cytomegalovirus-associated.

A remark on this clone: The antigen is unknown.

The receptor was isolated from a young woman in good health and CMV-seronegative. Sequenced sample: PBMCs. The V gene is TRBV10-2, the J gene TRBJ1-1; no clear D gene. CDR3 nucleotides: TGCGCCAGCTTGAACTGGGGAGTCGAGGCCGAAGCTTTCTTT. Amino acids: CASLNWGVEAEAFF.